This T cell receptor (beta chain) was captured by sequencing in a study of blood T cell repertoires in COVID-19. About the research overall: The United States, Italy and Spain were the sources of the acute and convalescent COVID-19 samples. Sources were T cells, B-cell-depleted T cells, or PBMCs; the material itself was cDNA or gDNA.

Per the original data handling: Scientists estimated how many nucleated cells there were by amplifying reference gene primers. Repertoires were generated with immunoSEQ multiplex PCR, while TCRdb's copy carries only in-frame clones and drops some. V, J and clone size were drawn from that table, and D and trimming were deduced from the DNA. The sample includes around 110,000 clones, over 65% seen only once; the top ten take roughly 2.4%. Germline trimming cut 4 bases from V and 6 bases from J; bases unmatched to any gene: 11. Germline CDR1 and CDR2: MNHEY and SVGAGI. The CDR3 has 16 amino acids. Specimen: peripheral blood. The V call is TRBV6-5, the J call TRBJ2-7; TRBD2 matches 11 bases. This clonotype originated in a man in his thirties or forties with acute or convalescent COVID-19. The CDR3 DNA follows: TGTGCCAGCAGTTCTCGACTAGCGGGAAGGTTTGGCGAGCAGTACGTC. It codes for CASSSRLAGRFGEQYV.